This is a list of T cell receptor beta chains from one sample in a study of regulatory T cells in long-lasting Graves disease. TCRdb called the multiplex PCR reads again in MiXCR, with one record for every CDR3 protein. The table has more than 350,000 distinct CDR3 sequences, 14% to 15% seen once; the top ten hold over 15%. The same data also contributed to another study, on T cells in Graves' hyperthyroidism and ophthalmopathy.

The sequenced sample was peripheral blood mononuclear cells (PBMCs), obtained at new diagnosis, from a patient treated with antithyroid drugs. All receptors derive from a woman in her twenties or thirties with Graves disease. The conserved cysteine and the conserved F or W are not part of the CDR3 here. A D gene is named only where the DNA matches it firmly. Not every row has a clone size; where given, it reads once, few, many or a size class.

16	many	TRBJ2-4	TRBV5-1	NA	ASSSKGGGALAKNIQY
13	few	TRBJ2-5	TRBV5-4	NA	ASSFGRVSQETQY
13	many	TRBJ2-7	TRBV12-3/TRBV12-4	TRBD2	ASRSHTSGSYEQY
17	many	TRBJ2-1	TRBV2	TRBD1	ASSPPGQGGFWAYNEQF
11	many	TRBJ1-2	TRBV6-1	TRBD1	ASSELTGYGYT
13	many	TRBJ2-7	TRBV7-9	NA	ASSPPPGPTYEQY
17	few	TRBJ2-3	TRBV20-1	NA	SARVEGTPGAGSTDTQY
13	many	TRBJ1-6	TRBV12-3/TRBV12-4	NA	ASSLRGTLNSPLH
12	NA	TRBJ1-4	TRBV19	NA	ASSSTGPNEKLF
15	few	TRBJ2-6	TRBV6-1	TRBD1	ASRDRGLSSGANVLT
12	many	TRBJ2-1	TRBV12-3/TRBV12-4	NA	ASSLNAGINEQF
11	NA	TRBJ2-1	TRBV20-1	TRBD2	SYGGTSQLEQF
15	few	TRBJ2-6	TRBV6-5	NA	ASSYEGAGSGANVLT
10	many	TRBJ2-1	TRBV29-1	NA	SVGFRANEQF
13	few	TRBJ2-2	TRBV20-1	TRBD2	SAPAGGRITGELF
11	NA	TRBJ2-2	TRBV7-3	TRBD1	ASSRDRQGELF
11	many	TRBJ2-2	TRBV18	NA	ASSPQGPGELF
14	NA	TRBJ2-6	TRBV6-5	NA	ASSYALGSGANVLT
14	few	TRBJ2-1	TRBV25-1	NA	ASSELTTFTYDEQF
15	many	TRBJ2-7	TRBV7-2	NA	ASSLRVLAGLSYEQY
14	few	TRBJ1-1	TRBV27	NA	ASSPNLSYLGTEAF
9	many	TRBJ2-5	TRBV6-1	NA	ASRQMETQY
14	few	TRBJ1-2	TRBV7-8	TRBD1	ASSLPGQGYGYGYT
14	many	TRBJ1-1	TRBV6-1	TRBD1	ASSPLGQGWNTEAF
11	few	TRBJ2-2	TRBV29-1	NA	SQRNGITGELF
12	few	TRBJ1-1	TRBV12-3/TRBV12-4	NA	ASSLSGTNTEAF
15	NA	TRBJ2-3	TRBV4-2	TRBD1	ASSQERTGAFTDTQY